This TCR beta chain stems from a study of cytomegalovirus exposure and HLA in healthy donors. Study observations and caveats: It was reported that TCR beta sequences correctly inferred the HLA-A and HLA-B alleles for most subjects. A likely sequencing artifact accounted for one observed cluster of highly shared sequence variants.

The PCR employed 60 Vbeta primers together with 13 Jbeta primers. TCRdb's copy holds only in-frame clones and misses some; the assay was immunoSEQ multiplex PCR. The sample's table shows about 33,000 clones. On this clone: The antigen is not known.

Donors likely had unrecorded immune exposures despite being nominally healthy when sampled. Trimming removed 0 bases from V and 6 bases from J, with 8 bases in between. The CDR3 is made up of 14 amino acids. CDR1 is LGHNT and CDR2 is FRNRAP in the germline V gene. The source of this sequence is a man aged 35 to 55 in good health and CMV-seronegative. This rearrangement joins TRBV12-5 to TRBJ2-2; D unclear. The specimen sequenced was PBMCs. The CDR3 DNA follows: TGTGCTAGTGGTTTGGTATTAGAGGCCGGGGAGCTGTTTTTT. Its protein is CASGLVLEAGELFF.